Below, 32 T cell receptor beta chains from the same sample are listed, as sequenced in a study of Graves' ophthalmopathy and Graves' hyperthyroidism. TCR beta CDR3 amplification used RNA transcripts. The authors performed first-round RT-PCR with HTBI primers and then a second-round multiplex PCR. TCRdb reanalysed the multiplex PCR reads using MiXCR and keeps one entry per CDR3 protein. In the table there are about 660,000 distinct CDR3 sequences, approximately 39% of which are singletons. Sequenced sample: peripheral blood. Receptors originate from an adult man with Graves' ophthalmopathy.

The chain joins TRBV29-1 to TRBJ1-4; the D gene is possibly TRBD1 (5 bases). Germline V gene lookup returns CDR1 SQVTM and CDR2 ANQGSEA. V was pared by 5 bases and J by 8 bases, with 12 bases between. The CDR3 is made up of 12 amino acids. CDR3 nucleotide sequence: TGCAGCGTTCCCGGGGCGGGGGAAAAACTGTTTTTT. This sequence encodes CSVPGAGEKLFF.

The chain recombines TRBV4-1 with TRBJ2-7; D is possibly TRBD1 (6 bases). V shed 1 base and J shed 2 bases, with 12 bases lying between them. CDR3 size: 15 residues. Germline V gene lookup returns CDR1 MGHRA and CDR2 YSYEKL. CDR3 residues: CASSQGRDTTYEQYF. The CDR3 bases are TGCGCCAGCAGCCAAGGAAGGGACACAACCTACGAGCAGTACTTC.

The V call is TRBV7-8, the J call TRBJ2-5; D may correspond to TRBD1 or TRBD2 (5 bases each). Per germline, CDR1 SGHVS and CDR2 FQNEAQ. The CDR3 is made up of 14 amino acids. With 3 bases removed from V and 4 bases from J, the gap between germline ends came to 12 bases. Here the CDR3 reads CASSLGVGGETQYF. In DNA, the CDR3 is TGTGCCAGCAGCTTGGGGGTCGGAGGAGAGACCCAGTACTTC.

The rearrangement links TRBV10-3 to TRBJ1-1, with 9 bases lining up with TRBD1. The CDR3 extends over 18 amino acids. J gave up 3 bases and V 5 bases, and 16 bases lay outside the gene matches. Germline V gene data show CDR1 as ENHRY and CDR2 as SYGVKD. The CDR3 spells CAISSGDRDKPLDTEAFF. CDR3 DNA sequence: TGTGCCATCAGTTCCGGGGACAGGGATAAGCCCTTGGACACTGAAGCTTTCTTT.

This rearrangement joins TRBV5-8 to TRBJ1-1; D is unresolved. Germline CDR1 is SGHTS and CDR2 is YDEGEE. Trimming took 7 bases from V and 1 from J, leaving 11 bases between them. The CDR3 has 13 amino acids. DNA for the CDR3: TGTGCCAGCGGGTTACAGCCGAACACTGAAGCTTTCTTT. Translating gives CASGLQPNTEAFF.

A note on this clonotype: The junction does not match germline at one end; this may be a read error. CDR3 protein: CASSAESSYNERFF. CDR3 nucleotide sequence: TGTGCCAGCAGCGCAGAGAGCTCCTACAATGAGCGGTTCTTC. The V gene is TRBV2, the J gene TRBJ2-1; D not resolved. The CDR3 sequence is 14 residues long. Per germline, CDR1 SNHLY and CDR2 FYNNEI. The full variable domain, with the rest looked up from reference TRBV2 and TRBJ2-1, is EPEVTQTPSHQVTQMGQEVILRCVPISNHLYFYWYRQILGQKVEFLVSFYNNEISEKSEIFDDQFSVERPDGSNFTLKIRSTKLEDSAMYFCASSAESSYNERFFGPGTRLTVL.

This chain connects TRBV7-9 to TRBJ2-5; 8 bases match TRBD1. J lost 7 bases, V lost 5 bases, and 3 bases had no gene match. CDR1 and CDR2 from the germline V gene are SEHNR and FQNEAQ (reference sequence). This CDR3 is built from 12 residues. CDR3 in amino acids: CASSRGTGTQYF. CDR3 sequence (DNA): TGTGCCAGCAGCCGCGGGACAGGGACCCAGTACTTC.

This clonotype was seen many times. The chain uses TRBV6-5 and TRBJ2-7; D is unclear. V dropped 5 bases and J dropped 3 bases, with 11 bases sitting between them. The CDR3 is 13 residues long. Germline V CDR1 and CDR2: MNHEY, SVGAGI. Here the CDR3 DNA reads TGTGCCAGCAGTAGTGGACCCTTCTACGAGCAGTACTTC. It is translated as CASSSGPFYEQYF.

As concerns this clonotype: Just one base apart from a much larger clone, this may be a read error. The chain joins TRBV9 to TRBJ2-7; D call uncertain. This CDR3 is 14 amino acids long. Germline CDR1 and CDR2: SGDLS and YYNGEE. V gave up 0 bases and J gave up 0 bases, with 7 bases separating them. The CDR3 DNA reads as TGTGCCAGCAGCGTAGGTGGGCTCTCCTACGAGCAGTACTTC. Protein sequence: CASSVGGLSYEQYF. Drawing the rest from reference TRBV9 and TRBJ2-7, the complete variable domain is DSGVTQTPKHLITATGQRVTLRCSPRSGDLSVYWYQQSLDQGLQFLIQYYNGEERAKGNILERFSAQQFPDLHSELNLSSLELGDSALYFCASSVGGLSYEQYFGPGTRLTVT.

V gene TRBV20-1 combines with J gene TRBJ1-1; D possibly corresponds to TRBD1 (6 bases). Germline CDR1 reads DFQATT; CDR2 reads SNEGSKA (reference sequence). The CDR3 length is 15 residues. The CDR3 sequence is CSPRAGAGENTEAFF. CDR3 nucleotide sequence: TGCAGCCCTAGGGCGGGCGCAGGGGAGAACACTGAAGCTTTCTTT.

This sequence joins TRBV19 and TRBJ2-7; 7 positions match TRBD1. Trimming at V came to 1 base and at J to 5 bases, leaving 11 bases not matched to a gene. The CDR3 is 16 residues long. Looked up from germline, CDR1 is LNHDA and CDR2 is SQIVND (reference sequence). Here the CDR3 DNA reads TGTGCCAGTAGTATAGGACACCTGGGACAGAGAAACGAGCAGTACTTC. Its translation: CASSIGHLGQRNEQYF.

As regards this clonotype: Possible read error: a much larger clone is one base away. This rearrangement joins TRBV20-1 to TRBJ1-1; D is unclear. Germline-derived CDR1 and CDR2 are DFQATT and SNEGSKA (reference sequence). Between the trimmed V and J ends, which lost 4 bases and 1 base, there was a span of 10 bases. The CDR3 sequence is 13 residues long. The CDR3 DNA follows: TGCAGTGCTACGCGTAGGAGGAACACTGAAGCTTTCTTT. Protein sequence: CSATRRRNTEAFF.

This clonotype was found many times. The J gene is TRBJ1-1, the V gene TRBV10-3; D might be TRBD1 (6 bases). The CDR3 spans 15 residues. Germline V lookup: CDR1 ENHRY, CDR2 SYGVKD. Trimming left V 10 bases short and J 1 base short, with 19 bases between. In DNA form, the CDR3 reads TGTGCCACCAGATTTCCCCAGGGGAAGAACACTGAAGCTTTCTTT. Translating gives CATRFPQGKNTEAFF.

This clonotype was detected ten times or more. DNA for the CDR3: TGTGCCAGCAGCTTAACAGTTATGGGAGAGCAGTACTTC. This sequence encodes CASSLTVMGEQYF. V is TRBV7-3 and J is TRBJ2-7, with D hard to call. The V and J ends lost 0 bases and 7 bases respectively, with 10 bases between them. Germline lookup yields CDR1 SGHTA and CDR2 FQGTGA. This CDR3 has 13 amino acids.

This clonotype was seen repeatedly, ten times or more. The chain combines TRBV13 with TRBJ2-7; 11 bases are a match to TRBD1. The CDR3 runs to 15 residues. CDR1 is PRHDT, CDR2 FYEKMQ, per germline (reference sequence). Trimming at V came to 6 bases and at J to 3 bases, leaving 7 bases not matched to a gene. The CDR3 bases are TGTGCCAGCAGATCTACCGGGACAGGGGGCTACGAGCAGTACTTC. As protein: CASRSTGTGGYEQYF.

The V gene is TRBV10-1, the J gene TRBJ1-6, with unresolved D. CDR1 and CDR2 from the germline V gene are WNHNN and SYGVQD (reference sequence). This CDR3 contains 13 residues. Trimming stripped 8 bases from V and 10 bases from J, with 15 bases between. CDR3 region: CASWVGLGSPLHF. CDR3 sequence (DNA): TGCGCCAGCTGGGTTGGACTGGGGTCACCCCTCCACTTT.

This chain uses TRBV2 with TRBJ2-2; D ambiguous. Trimming stripped 7 bases from V and 8 bases from J, with 8 bases between. Germline V gives CDR1 SNHLY, CDR2 FYNNEI. The CDR3 is 11 amino acids. CDR3 region: CASTTIGELFF. CDR3 nucleotides: TGTGCCAGCACTACGATAGGGGAGCTGTTTTTT.

About this clonotype: One junction end disagrees with the germline gene, perhaps due to a read error. This chain connects TRBV25-1 to TRBJ1-2, with 7 bases that match TRBD1. The CDR3 extends over 13 amino acids. Germline CDR1 is MGHDK and CDR2 is SYGVNS. The DNA for the CDR3 is TGTGCCAGCAGTGAACGGGGGACAGCCAAACCGAATTTC. Its protein product is CASSERGTAKPNF.

The J gene is TRBJ1-5, the V gene TRBV25-1; unclear D gene. Trimming removed 5 bases at V and 5 bases at J, with 16 bases between. Per the germline V gene, CDR1 is MGHDK and CDR2 is SYGVNS. The CDR3 runs 15 residues. The CDR3 bases are TGTGCCAGCAGTTTCCTTAAGGGCGGGCATCAGCCCCAGCATTTT. Protein: CASSFLKGGHQPQHF.

This clonotype was recorded only once. V gene TRBV2 combines with J gene TRBJ2-2; TRBD1 matches at 8 bases. The CDR3 has 15 residues. The V and J ends lost 4 bases and 1 base, in that order; junction bases with no gene match: 2. Germline V gene lookup returns CDR1 SNHLY and CDR2 FYNNEI. CDR3 DNA: TGTGCCAGCAGTGTACAGGGGGTGAACACCGGGGAGCTGTTTTTT. It translates to CASSVQGVNTGELFF.

On this clonotype itself: One end of the junction does not line up with germline, which may come from a read error. The chain couples TRBV10-3 to TRBJ2-5; TRBD2 matches at 11 bases. This CDR3 is 16 amino acids long. In germline, CDR1 is ENHRY, CDR2 SYGVKD. The CDR3 sequence: CASSYSVAGGRETQYF. The CDR3 DNA sequence: TGTGCCAGCAGTTACTCGGTAGCGGGGGGGCGGGAGACCCAGTACTTC.

This clonotype was seen more than once but under ten times. A much larger clone differs from this one at a single base, so this may be a read error. The chain combines TRBV6-5 with TRBJ2-2; 7 bases align to TRBD1. The CDR3 length is 14 residues. V gave up 5 bases and J gave up 5 bases; unmatched junction bases: 5. Germline CDR1 and CDR2: MNHEY and SVGAGI. Here the CDR3 DNA reads TGTGCCAGCAGTCGACAGGGTAGGACCGGGGAGCTGTTTTTT. It translates to CASSRQGRTGELFF.

This clonotype appeared many times. This chain joins TRBV29-1 and TRBJ2-5, with 7 bases fitting TRBD1. Trimming removed 3 bases from V and 5 bases from J; junction bases left unmatched: 3. The germline V gene encodes CDR1 SQVTM and CDR2 ANQGSEA. The CDR3 length is 12 residues. CDR3 sequence reads: CSVDGTVETQYF. In DNA form, the CDR3 reads TGCAGCGTTGACGGGACAGTGGAGACCCAGTACTTC.

The chain is built from TRBV2 and TRBJ1-6; 9 bases fit TRBD1. The CDR3 has 15 residues. Trimming took 3 bases from V and 7 from J; bases not matched to a gene: 4. CDR1 is SNHLY and CDR2 is FYNNEI in the germline V gene. CDR3 region: CASSEGDRGNSPLHF. CDR3 bases: TGTGCCAGCAGTGAGGGAGACAGGGGGAATTCACCCCTCCACTTT. Drawing the rest from reference TRBV2 and TRBJ1-6, the complete variable domain is EPEVTQTPSHQVTQMGQEVILRCVPISNHLYFYWYRQILGQKVEFLVSFYNNEISEKSEIFDDQFSVERPDGSNFTLKIRSTKLEDSAMYFCASSEGDRGNSPLHFGNGTRLTVT.

This clonotype came up a few times. The V call is TRBV9, the J call TRBJ2-2; the D gene is possibly TRBD2 (5 bases). Deletions cut 3 bases from V and 0 bases from J, with 12 bases between. The CDR3 spans 16 residues. Germline V CDR1 and CDR2: SGDLS, YYNGEE. For the CDR3, the DNA is TGTGCCAGCAGCGCGGGGAGATTGGCGAACACCGGGGAGCTGTTTTTT. Its translation: CASSAGRLANTGELFF. Full variable domain (outside the CDR3, taken from reference TRBV9 and TRBJ2-2): DSGVTQTPKHLITATGQRVTLRCSPRSGDLSVYWYQQSLDQGLQFLIQYYNGEERAKGNILERFSAQQFPDLHSELNLSSLELGDSALYFCASSAGRLANTGELFFGEGSRLTVL.

This CDR3 reads CSALPGTANQPQHF. The CDR3 DNA follows: TGCAGTGCTTTGCCCGGGACGGCGAATCAGCCCCAGCATTTT. The chain joins TRBV20-1 to TRBJ1-5; TRBD1 might be the D (5 bases). Germline values: CDR1 DFQATT, CDR2 SNEGSKA (reference sequence). V lost 5 bases to trimming and J lost 4 bases, with 15 bases between them. The CDR3 has 14 amino acids.

The table lists this clonotype with a count of one. The junction departs from germline at one end; a sequencing error may be responsible. CDR3 nucleotide sequence: TGCGCCAGCAGACCCACTTCCGGGACAGGGCTTATCTTC. Encoded protein: CASRPTSGTGLIF. The chain couples TRBV5-1 to TRBJ2-5, with 9 bases identical to TRBD1. Germline CDR1 is SGHRS and CDR2 is YFSETQ. There are 13 residues in the CDR3.

V and J are TRBV10-3 and TRBJ1-5, with D possibly being TRBD1 (5 bases). Between the trimmed V and J ends, which lost 6 bases and 2 bases, there was a span of 11 bases. Germline-derived CDR1 and CDR2 are ENHRY and SYGVKD. The CDR3 runs to 14 residues. CDR3 residues: CAISNPGRNQPQHF. In DNA, the CDR3 is TGTGCCATCAGCAACCCGGGACGCAATCAGCCCCAGCATTTT.

Only a few counts were recorded for this clonotype. The rearrangement links TRBV19 to TRBJ2-7; 9 positions match TRBD1. The CDR3 is made up of 15 amino acids. J lost 3 bases, V lost 9 bases, and 12 bases had no gene match. Germline values: CDR1 LNHDA, CDR2 SQIVND (reference sequence). For the CDR3, the DNA is TGTGCCAGCTCACCTGGACAGGGGTCTATCTACGAGCAGTACTTC. It translates to CASSPGQGSIYEQYF.

This clonotype was observed a handful of times. The chain combines TRBV27 with TRBJ2-5; tentatively, D is TRBD2 (7 bases). Germline-derived CDR1 and CDR2 are MNHEY and SMNVEV (reference sequence). The CDR3 covers 16 residues. The V and J ends lost 3 bases and 0 bases respectively, with 14 bases between them. The chain's CDR3 is CASSLRTGGYQETQYF. CDR3 nucleotide sequence: TGTGCCAGCAGTTTGAGGACGGGGGGCTACCAAGAGACCCAGTACTTC.

This clonotype was recorded a few times. The chain joins TRBV29-1 to TRBJ2-5; D is possibly TRBD1 (5 bases). CDR1 and CDR2 from the germline V gene are SQVTM and ANQGSEA. Trimming took 6 bases from V and 9 from J, leaving 14 bases between them. The CDR3 has 11 amino acids. The CDR3 spells CSVDIQGPQYF. The CDR3 coding sequence is TGCAGCGTGGACATCCAGGGCCCCCAGTACTTC.

The table lists this clonotype with many counts. This chain uses TRBV20-1 with TRBJ1-2, with D perhaps matching TRBD1 (5 bases). V was pared by 7 bases and J by 3 bases, with 12 bases between. Germline CDR1 reads DFQATT; CDR2 reads SNEGSKA (reference sequence). There are 12 residues in the CDR3. DNA of the CDR3: TGCAGTGTAAAGACGGGGGACTATGGCTACACCTTC. Translated: CSVKTGDYGYTF.